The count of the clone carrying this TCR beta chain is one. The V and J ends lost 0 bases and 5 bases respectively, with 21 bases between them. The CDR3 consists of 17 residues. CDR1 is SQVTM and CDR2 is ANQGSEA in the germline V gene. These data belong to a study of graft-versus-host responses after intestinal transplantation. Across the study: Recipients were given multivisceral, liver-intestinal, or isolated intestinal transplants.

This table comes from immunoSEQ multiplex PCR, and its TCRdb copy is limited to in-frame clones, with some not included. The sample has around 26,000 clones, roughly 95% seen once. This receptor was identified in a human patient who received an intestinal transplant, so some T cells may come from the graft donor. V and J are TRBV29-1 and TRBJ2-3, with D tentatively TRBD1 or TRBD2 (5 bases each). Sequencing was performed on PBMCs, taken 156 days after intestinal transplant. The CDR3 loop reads CSVEDRAFRQGVDTQYF. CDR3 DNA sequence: TGCAGCGTTGAAGATCGTGCGTTCCGGCAGGGAGTAGATACGCAGTATTTT.